Below, one T cell receptor beta chain is given with its context. Enrollment of patients from Seattle took place during active infection, with longitudinal follow-up. The record originates from a study of blood T cell repertoires in COVID-19. Across the study: Samples representing acute and convalescent COVID-19 were sourced from the United States, Italy and Spain.

In the authors' methods: The authors estimated nucleated cell counts from reference gene primer amplification. Only in-frame clones appear in the TCRdb table, and some are missing; sequencing was by immunoSEQ multiplex PCR. V, J and clone size are taken as reported in that table, and D and trimming were inferred from the DNA itself. The sample includes 150,000 or so clones, approximately 80% seen only once; the top ten take 9% to 14%. The CDR3 extends over 15 amino acids. CDR1 is SNHLY and CDR2 is FYNNEI in the germline V gene. V shed 7 bases, J shed 3 bases, and the junction held 4 bases outside the gene matches.

Sequencing input: peripheral blood. The chain has TRBV2 and TRBJ2-1, with 12 bases matching TRBD2. The sequence came from a woman aged 60-70 years with COVID-19, enrolled during active disease. The CDR3 sequence: CASKMTSGSYNEQFF. The CDR3, as DNA: TGTGCCAGCAAGATGACTAGCGGGAGCTACAATGAGCAGTTCTTC.